These T cell receptor beta chains were read from a single sample in a study of cytomegalovirus exposure and HLA in healthy donors. Measured with immunoSEQ multiplex PCR; TCRdb has only the in-frame clones, and not every one. Counted here are about 73,000 clones, roughly 89% occurring once; the ten biggest clones make up 3.5% to 4.5%. Sequencing was performed on PBMCs. The receptors here all came from a woman aged 18-29 years in good health and CMV-seropositive. Each CDR3 is given with its conserved first and last residue. The order of the fields is clone size, D gene, J gene, CDR3 length, V gene, CDR3 DNA, CDR3 protein. The D gene is left open where the match is weak. The size field is filled for only some rows; it gives once, few, many or a size class.

once TRBD2 TRBJ2-3 16 TRBV9 TGTGCCAGCAGCGCCGGCCTCGGGGGGGCCTCAGATACGCAGTATTTT CASSAGLGGASDTQYF
NA NA TRBJ2-1 17 TRBV27 TGTGCCAGCAGTTTAGGTCCAAGGGGAGGTAGCTACAATGAGCAGTTCTTC CASSLGPRGGSYNEQFF
NA NA TRBJ2-1 12 TRBV19 TGTGCCAGTAGTATTCCTAACAATGAGCAGTTCTTC CASSIPNNEQFF
NA NA TRBJ1-6 14 TRBV7-9 TGTGCCAGCAGCGCCGACAGACGAAATTCACCCCTCCACTTT CASSADRRNSPLHF
NA TRBD1 TRBJ2-3 16 TRBV6-6 TGTGCCAGCAGTTACCTTCCAGGGGGTAGCACAGATACGCAGTATTTT CASSYLPGGSTDTQYF
NA TRBD1 TRBJ2-7 16 TRBV4-1 TGCGCCAGCAGCCAAGCAAGCGGGACAGGGTTCTACGAGCAGTACTTC CASSQASGTGFYEQYF
NA NA TRBJ1-4 15 TRBV5-5 TGTGCCAGCAGCATGACGAGGAAGTCTAATGAAAAACTGTTTTTT CASSMTRKSNEKLFF
NA NA TRBJ1-1 13 TRBV27 TGTGCCAGCAGTTTATCAGGGAGCGCTGAAGCTTTCTTT CASSLSGSAEAFF
few NA TRBJ2-1 19 TRBV19 TGTGCCAGTAGCCGCCCTTCCGGGACAGCGGGGGTTGGCTACAATGAGCAGTTCTTC CASSRPSGTAGVGYNEQFF
NA NA TRBJ2-7 12 TRBV2 TGTGCCAGCAGAAAAGGGGTTTACGAGCAGTACTTC CASRKGVYEQYF
once TRBD2 TRBJ2-2 16 TRBV7-9 TGTGCCAGCAAACTTCCCGGCGGGGGGAACACCGGGGAGCTGTTTTTT CASKLPGGGNTGELFF
once TRBD1 TRBJ1-4 15 TRBV4-2 TGTGCCAGCAGCCGAGATGGACAGGGGGGGGAAAAACTGTTTTTT CASSRDGQGGEKLFF
NA NA TRBJ2-1 16 TRBV11-2 TGTGCCAGCAGCTTAGCACCCCCTGGGGCGGGGAATGAGCAGTTCTTC CASSLAPPGAGNEQFF
NA NA TRBJ2-2 16 TRBV7-2 TGTGCCAGCAGCCGACGCCCGGGGAAGAACACCGGGGAGCTGTTTTTT CASSRRPGKNTGELFF
once TRBD2 TRBJ2-3 15 TRBV27 TGTGCCAGCAGTTTGGCAAGCGGGAGTTCAGATACGCAGTATTTT CASSLASGSSDTQYF
NA TRBD2 TRBJ2-5 16 TRBV4-2 TGTGCCAGCAGCCAAGAAAGAGGTAGCGGGGGGGAGACCCAGTACTTC CASSQERGSGGETQYF
NA TRBD2 TRBJ2-7 14 TRBV6-5 TGTGCCAGCAGTCCCACTAGCGGGTCCTACGAGCAGTACTTC CASSPTSGSYEQYF
once NA TRBJ2-1 12 TRBV7-8 TGTGCCAGCAGCTCGACTGGGAATGAGCAGTTCTTC CASSSTGNEQFF
NA NA TRBJ1-5 16 TRBV10-3 TGTGCCATCAGTGAGTCCAGGCCCAGGGGCAATCAGCCCCAGCATTTT CAISESRPRGNQPQHF
NA TRBD2 TRBJ2-3 14 TRBV6-4 TGTGCCAGCAGCGCCCTAGCGGGAGCAGATACGCAGTATTTT CASSALAGADTQYF
NA TRBD2 TRBJ2-1 19 TRBV27 TGTGCCAGCAGTTTATTCGCATTTTATAGCGGGAGCTTAGGCAATGAGCAGTTCTTC CASSLFAFYSGSLGNEQFF
NA TRBD2 TRBJ2-1 17 TRBV28 TGTGCCAGCAGTTTATTAGGGCTAGCGGGAAGTTCCAATGAGCAGTTCTTC CASSLLGLAGSSNEQFF
NA TRBD2 TRBJ2-2 17 TRBV2 TGTGCCAGCAGGCGCAATACGGGACTAAGAAACACCGGGGAGCTGTTTTTT CASRRNTGLRNTGELFF